Given below is one T cell receptor (beta chain) in context. RNA amounts of about 0.5 to 1 ug underwent reverse transcription with random hexamers. TCRdb independently ran MiXCR on the immunoSEQ multiplex PCR reads; one entry per CDR3 protein. Of about 300,000 distinct CDR3 sequences listed, 89% are singletons. TCR beta was sequenced from blood CD8+ and CD4+ T cells. Stable or active relapsing-remitting multiple sclerosis, untreated and meeting revised McDonald criteria, defined the controls. Negative isolation yielded CD8+ and CD4+ T cells; FACS enriched TEMRA cells. This entry comes from a study of CD8 T cells in Susac syndrome. The CDR3 spans 14 residues. Germline values: CDR1 LNHDA, CDR2 SQIVND (reference sequence). With V trimmed by 6 bases and J by 4 bases, 3 bases remained unmatched.

Sequencing was done on a sample of CD8+ T cells from PBMCs. This sequence joins TRBV19 and TRBJ2-1; 10 bases map to TRBD1. This clonotype was sampled from a human donor with multiple sclerosis. As DNA, the CDR3 is TGTGCCAGTAGCAGGACAGGGGGTTACAATGAGCAGTTCTTC. Amino acid sequence: CASSRTGGYNEQFF.